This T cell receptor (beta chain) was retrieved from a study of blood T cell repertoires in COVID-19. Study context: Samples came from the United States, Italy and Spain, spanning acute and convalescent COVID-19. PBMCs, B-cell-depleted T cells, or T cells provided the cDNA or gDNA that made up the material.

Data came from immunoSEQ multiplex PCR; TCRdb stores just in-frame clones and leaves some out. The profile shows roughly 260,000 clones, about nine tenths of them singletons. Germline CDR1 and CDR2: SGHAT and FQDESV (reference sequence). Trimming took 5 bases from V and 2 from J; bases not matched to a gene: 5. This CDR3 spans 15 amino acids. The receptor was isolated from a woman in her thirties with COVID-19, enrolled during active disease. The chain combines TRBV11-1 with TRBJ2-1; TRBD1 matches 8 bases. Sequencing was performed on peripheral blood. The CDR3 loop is CASSPGQGPYNEQFF. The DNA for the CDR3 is TGTGCCAGCAGCCCAGGACAGGGACCCTACAATGAGCAGTTCTTC. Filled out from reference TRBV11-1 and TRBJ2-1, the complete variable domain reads EAEVAQSPRYKITEKSQAVAFWCDPISGHATLYWYRQILGQGPELLVQFQDESVVDDSQLPKDRFSAERLKGVDSTLKIQPAELGDSAMYLCASSPGQGPYNEQFFGPGTRLTVL.